Sequencing of this T cell receptor (beta chain) was carried out in a study of blood T cells in healthy people across ages. V dropped 3 bases and J dropped 11; count of bases not matched to a gene: 15. CDR3 length equals 16 residues. Germline CDR1 reads SGDLS; CDR2 reads YYNGEE. Around 10 milliliters of peripheral blood were drawn from each donor. RNA extraction gave at least 6 micrograms of total RNA per sample. With a J-beta primer mix and a sample-barcoded 5' primer, a second PCR ran 7 to 11 cycles. A single record per CDR3 protein comes from TCRdb applying MiXCR to the 5' RACE reads. Of about 1.5 million distinct CDR3 sequences listed, 35% to 45% are singletons. The study's findings and limits: TCR beta diversity was tightly associated with the proportion of naive T cells. Because donor CMV status was unknown, expanded clonotype changes were possibly confounded.

To note about this clonotype: Its antigen is still unknown.

The source material was blood. This sequence was found in a woman aged 18-29 years in good health. The V gene is TRBV9, the J gene TRBJ2-5; 11 nucleotides align to TRBD1. CDR3 sequence (DNA): TGTGCCAGCAGCGCCAGCGGACAGGGGGCGACCAATGAGCAGTACTTC. Its translation: CASSASGQGATNEQYF.